This TCR beta chain was profiled in a study of blood T cell repertoires in COVID-19. CDR3 length: 13 amino acids. V gave up 6 bases and J gave up 9 bases; unmatched junction bases: 3. In germline, CDR1 is ENHRY, CDR2 SYGVKD. Clones were read by immunoSEQ multiplex PCR, and TCRdb kept only the in-frame ones, dropping some. This table holds some 130,000 clones, around four fifths found once. The receptor comes from a man between 25 and 39 years old who had recovered from COVID-19. This chain joins TRBV10-3 and TRBJ2-1; 12 nucleotides agree with TRBD2. The sequencing input was PBMCs or T cells enriched from blood (not recorded which). The CDR3 coding sequence is TGTGCCATCAGAGGACTAGCGGGAAGTGAGCAGTTCTTC. Translating gives CAIRGLAGSEQFF.